This T cell receptor (beta chain) was recorded in a study of CD8 T cells in Susac syndrome. Patients having Susac syndrome satisfied recently defined diagnostic criteria for definite or probable disease. Germline V CDR1 and CDR2: LGHNA, YNFKEQ. There are 16 residues in the CDR3. V trimming: 3 bases; J trimming: 2 bases; junction bases outside the gene matches: 2. Reverse transcription of roughly 0.45 to 1 ug RNA was carried out with random hexamers. TCRdb reprocessed the immunoSEQ multiplex PCR reads with MiXCR, giving one entry per CDR3 protein. This repertoire shows about 200,000 distinct CDR3 sequences, roughly 90% found once; its top ten account for roughly 0.087%. The count of this clonotype is one.

This chain links TRBV4-2 with TRBJ2-7; 15 bases fit TRBD2. This receptor was taken from a human donor with Susac syndrome. The sample was CD4+ T cells from PBMCs. CDR3 sequence reads: CASSHGTSGRTYEQYF. CDR3 nucleotides: TGTGCCAGCAGCCACGGGACTAGCGGGAGGACCTACGAGCAGTACTTC.